These 11 T cell receptor beta chains share one sample of origin, sequenced in a study of CXCR4 blockade with PD-1 therapy in pancreatic cancer. Libraries were prepared by immunoSEQ multiplex PCR; TCRdb keeps only in-frame clonotypes and omits some of them. Among thousands of clones, 50% to 70% were seen once, and the ten largest hold about 13%. The sample taken for sequencing was tumor tissue. The receptors originated from a human donor with pancreatic ductal adenocarcinoma.

The V call is TRBV5-1, the J call TRBJ2-5; a weak D match, TRBD2 (6 bases). CDR1 is SGHRS and CDR2 is YFSETQ in the germline V gene. This CDR3 region has 14 residues. V was clipped by 2 bases and J by 2 bases, with 10 bases between them. CDR3 region: CASSFGGTQETQYF. The CDR3 DNA sequence: TGCGCCAGCAGCTTCGGGGGAACGCAAGAGACCCAGTACTTC. Full variable domain (remainder filled in from reference TRBV5-1 and TRBJ2-5): KAGVTQTPRYLIKTRGQQVTLSCSPISGHRSVSWYQQTPGQGLQFLFEYFSETQRNKGNFPGRFSGRQFSNSRSEMNVSTLELGDSALYLCASSFGGTQETQYFGPGTRLLVL.

V usage is TRBV19 and J usage is TRBJ2-7; the match to TRBD2 covers 7 bases. With V trimmed by 5 bases and J by 3 bases, 10 bases remained unmatched. Germline CDR1 reads LNHDA; CDR2 reads SQIVND (reference sequence). The CDR3 consists of 15 residues. DNA for the CDR3: TGTGCCAGTAGTGCCCGACTAGCAGATTACTACGAGCAGTACTTC. This translates into CASSARLADYYEQYF.

This clone was recorded only once. V gene TRBV14 combines with J gene TRBJ1-1; TRBD1 aligns across 9 bases. The CDR3 covers 16 residues. The germline gives CDR1 SGHDN, CDR2 FVKESK. V was pared by 2 bases and J by 1 base, with 5 bases of the junction left unmatched. The CDR3 loop is CASSQRAGQGNTEAFF. In DNA form, the CDR3 reads TGTGCCAGCAGCCAAAGAGCGGGACAGGGGAACACTGAAGCTTTCTTT. Filled out from reference TRBV14 and TRBJ1-1, the complete variable domain reads EAGVTQFPSHSVIEKGQTVTLRCDPISGHDNLYWYRRVMGKEIKFLLHFVKESKQDESGMPNNRFLAERTGGTYSTLKVQPAELEDSGVYFCASSQRAGQGNTEAFFGQGTRLTVV.

The chain uses TRBV9 and TRBJ2-3; D unresolved. Per germline, CDR1 SGDLS and CDR2 YYNGEE. Trimming took 5 bases from V and 3 from J, leaving 7 bases between them. CDR3 length: 12 residues. CDR3: CASRPITDTQYF. CDR3 sequence (DNA): TGTGCCAGCAGACCTATTACAGATACGCAGTATTTT.

The gene calls are TRBV6-7 and TRBJ2-1, with a tentative D call TRBD2 (6 bases). TRBV6-7 has ORF status, its function being uncertain. The CDR3 sequence is 12 residues long. V lost 5 bases and J lost 8, with 10 bases in between. Written as DNA, the CDR3 is TGTGCCAGCAGTCCAGCGGGCTATGAGCAGTTCTTC. Translated: CASSPAGYEQFF.

This clone was counted between two and nine times. V and J are TRBV6-8 and TRBJ2-1; TRBD2 matches at 9 bases. The CDR3 has 13 amino acids. The germline gives CDR1 MNHGY, CDR2 SAAAGT. The ends lost 8 bases at V and 12 bases at J; junction bases unmatched: 11. Here the CDR3 reads CASHPAGGLGQFF. CDR3 DNA: TGTGCCAGCCACCCAGCGGGGGGCTTAGGGCAGTTCTTC.

The CDR3 sequence: CASSLRSAETQYF. The CDR3 DNA sequence: TGTGCCAGCAGCCTAAGATCCGCGGAGACCCAGTACTTC. V usage is TRBV6-7 and J usage is TRBJ2-5, with D unresolved. TRBV6-7 is an ORF, with its function uncertain. The CDR3 runs to 13 residues. V lost 6 bases and J 5 bases, leaving 13 bases between the germline ends.

The rearrangement links TRBV19 to TRBJ1-2; D uncertain. The germline V gene encodes CDR1 LNHDA and CDR2 SQIVND (reference sequence). The CDR3 runs to 11 residues. V dropped 5 bases and J dropped 4 bases, with 5 bases sitting between them. The CDR3 nucleotides read TGTGCCAGTAGTCTCGGCTATGGCTACACCTTC. It yields the protein CASSLGYGYTF.

The chain recombines TRBV30 with TRBJ1-2, with D possibly matching TRBD1 (6 bases). Germline V gene lookup returns CDR1 GTSNPN and CDR2 SVGIG (reference sequence). CDR3 length: 16 residues. Between the trimmed V and J ends, which lost 2 bases and 5 bases, there was a span of 21 bases. The CDR3 DNA follows: TGTGCCTGGAGTCCCGGGGGTTGGGGGCAGGATTATGGCTACACCTTC. Its translation: CAWSPGGWGQDYGYTF.

CDR3 DNA sequence: TGTGCCAGCAGCCAGACAGGGTCTCGTGGCTACACCTTC. Translation: CASSQTGSRGYTF. The chain links TRBV28 to TRBJ1-2; TRBD1 agrees at 7 bases. The CDR3 runs to 13 residues. The germline CDR1 and CDR2 sequences are MDHEN and SYDVKM. V shed 6 bases and J 7 bases; nucleotides not matched to a gene: 8.

The gene calls are TRBV15 and TRBJ1-1, with 7 bases identical to TRBD1. Trimming cost V 1 base and J 3 bases; bases outside gene matches: 14. This CDR3 has 18 amino acids. Germline V lookup: CDR1 LNHNV, CDR2 YYDKDF (reference sequence). The CDR3 DNA is TGTGCCACCAGCAGAGGGGGCCTAACAGGGGCGGGGTACACTGAAGCTTTCTTT. Its protein is CATSRGGLTGAGYTEAFF.